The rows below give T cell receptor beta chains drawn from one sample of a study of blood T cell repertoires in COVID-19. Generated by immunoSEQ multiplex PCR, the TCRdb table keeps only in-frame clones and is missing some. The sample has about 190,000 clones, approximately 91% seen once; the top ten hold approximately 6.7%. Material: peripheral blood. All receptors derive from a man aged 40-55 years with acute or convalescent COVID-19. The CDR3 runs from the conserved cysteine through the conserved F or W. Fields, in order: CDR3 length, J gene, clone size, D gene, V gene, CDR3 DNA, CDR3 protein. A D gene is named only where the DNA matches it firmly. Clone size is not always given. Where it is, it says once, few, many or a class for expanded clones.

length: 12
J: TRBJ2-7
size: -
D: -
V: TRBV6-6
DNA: TGTGCCAGCAGTTCCGTTCCCTACGAGCAGTACTTC
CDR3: CASSSVPYEQYF

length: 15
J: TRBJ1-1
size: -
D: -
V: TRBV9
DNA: TGTGCCAGCACCGTTGGTCCGCTAGGGAACACTGAAGCTTTCTTT
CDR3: CASTVGPLGNTEAFF

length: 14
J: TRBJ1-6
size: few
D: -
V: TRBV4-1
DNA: TGCGCCAGCAGCCAAGGTGGGCGTTGGGCCCCGACGGACTTT
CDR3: CASSQGGRWAPTDF

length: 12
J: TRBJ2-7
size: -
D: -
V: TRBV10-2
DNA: TGCGCCAGCAGATATTGGCGAGGCGAGCAGTACTTC
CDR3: CASRYWRGEQYF

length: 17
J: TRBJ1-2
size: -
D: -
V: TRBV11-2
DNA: TGTGCCAGCAGCTTAGATAGGGGGTCCCGGCCACTCTATGGCTACACCTTC
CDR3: CASSLDRGSRPLYGYTF

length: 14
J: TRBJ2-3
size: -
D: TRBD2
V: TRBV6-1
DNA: TGTGCCAGCAGTGAGAGCGGGGGGAAAAATACGCAGTATTTT
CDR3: CASSESGGKNTQYF

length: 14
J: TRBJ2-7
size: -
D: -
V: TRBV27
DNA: TGTGCCAGCAGTTTATCGATGGACAGCTACGAGCAGTACTTC
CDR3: CASSLSMDSYEQYF

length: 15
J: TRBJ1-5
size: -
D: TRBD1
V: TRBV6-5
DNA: TGTGCCAGCAGCGGAACAGGGGGGAACAATCAGCCCCAGCATTTT
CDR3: CASSGTGGNNQPQHF

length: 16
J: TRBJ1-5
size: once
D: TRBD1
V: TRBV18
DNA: TGTGCCAGCTCACTCTCCGGGACAGGGTTCAATCAGCCCCAGCATTTT
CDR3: CASSLSGTGFNQPQHF

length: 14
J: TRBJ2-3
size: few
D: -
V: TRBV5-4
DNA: TGTGCCAGCAGCTACGGACAAGGCACAGATACGCAGTATTTT
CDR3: CASSYGQGTDTQYF

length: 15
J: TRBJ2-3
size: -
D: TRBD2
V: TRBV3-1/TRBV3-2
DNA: TGTGCCAGCAGCCCTTCTAGCGGGGGGGGCGATACGCAGTATTTT
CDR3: CASSPSSGGGDTQYF

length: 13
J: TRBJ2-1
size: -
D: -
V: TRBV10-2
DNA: TGCGCCAGCAGTGAAGGACACTACAATGAGCAGTTCTTC
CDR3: CASSEGHYNEQFF

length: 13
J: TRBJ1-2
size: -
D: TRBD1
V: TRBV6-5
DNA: TGTGCCAGCAAATGGGGACAGGCCTATGGCTACACCTTC
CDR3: CASKWGQAYGYTF

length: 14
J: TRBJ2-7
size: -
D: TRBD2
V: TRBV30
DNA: TGTGCCTGGAATAGCGGGACACCGGGCTACGAGCAGTACTTC
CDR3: CAWNSGTPGYEQYF

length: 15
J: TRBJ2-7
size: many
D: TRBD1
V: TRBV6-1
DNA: TGTGCCAGCAGTGAAGGGCAGGGGGTCCCCCACGAGCAGTACTTC
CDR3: CASSEGQGVPHEQYF

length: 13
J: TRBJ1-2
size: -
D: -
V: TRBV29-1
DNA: TGCAGCGTTGGTGACAGGATAAACTATGGCTACACCTTC
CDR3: CSVGDRINYGYTF

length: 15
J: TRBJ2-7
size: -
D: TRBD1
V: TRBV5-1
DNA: TGCGCCAGCAGCGAGCGACAGGGGAGCTCCTACGAGCAGTACTTC
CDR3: CASSERQGSSYEQYF

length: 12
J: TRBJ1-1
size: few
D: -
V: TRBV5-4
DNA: TGTGCCAGCAGCTTGGACAGGACTGAAGCTTTCTTT
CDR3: CASSLDRTEAFF

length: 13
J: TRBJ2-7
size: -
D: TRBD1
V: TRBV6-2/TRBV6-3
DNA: TGTGCCAGCAGCGACAGGGTTACCTACGAGCAGTACTTC
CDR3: CASSDRVTYEQYF

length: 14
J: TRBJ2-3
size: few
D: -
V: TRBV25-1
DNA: TGTGCCAGCAGGAGGGCCAGTAGAGGAGATACGCAGTATTTT
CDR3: CASRRASRGDTQYF

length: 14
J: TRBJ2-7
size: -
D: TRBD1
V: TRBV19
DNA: TGTGCCAGTAGTATATCCCAGGGGGCGGGGGAGCAGTACTTC
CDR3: CASSISQGAGEQYF

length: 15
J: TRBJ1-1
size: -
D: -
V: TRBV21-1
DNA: TGTGCCAGCAGCAAAGTAGTCCCTTCTAATGCTGAAGCTTTCTTT
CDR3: CASSKVVPSNAEAFF